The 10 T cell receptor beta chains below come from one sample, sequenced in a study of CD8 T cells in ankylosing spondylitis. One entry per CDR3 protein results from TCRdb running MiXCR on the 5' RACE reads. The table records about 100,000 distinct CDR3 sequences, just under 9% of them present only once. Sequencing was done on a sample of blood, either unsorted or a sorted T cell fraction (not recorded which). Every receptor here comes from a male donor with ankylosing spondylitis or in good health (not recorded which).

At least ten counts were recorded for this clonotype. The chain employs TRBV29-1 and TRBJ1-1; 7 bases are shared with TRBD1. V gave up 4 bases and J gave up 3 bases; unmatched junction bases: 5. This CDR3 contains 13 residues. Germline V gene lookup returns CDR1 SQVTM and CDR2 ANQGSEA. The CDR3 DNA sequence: TGCAGCGTTGGACAGGGCTTGGACACTGAAGCTTTCTTT. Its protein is CSVGQGLDTEAFF.

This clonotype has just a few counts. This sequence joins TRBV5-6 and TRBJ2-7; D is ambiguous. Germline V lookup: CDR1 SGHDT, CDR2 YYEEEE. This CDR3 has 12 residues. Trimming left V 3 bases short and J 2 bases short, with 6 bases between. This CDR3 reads CASSSAAYEQYF. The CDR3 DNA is TGTGCCAGCAGCTCCGCCGCCTACGAGCAGTACTTC.

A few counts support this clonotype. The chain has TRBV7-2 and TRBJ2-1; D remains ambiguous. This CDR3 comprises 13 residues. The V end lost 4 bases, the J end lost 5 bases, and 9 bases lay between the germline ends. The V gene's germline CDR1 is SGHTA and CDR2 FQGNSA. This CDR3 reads CASSSYYDNEQFF. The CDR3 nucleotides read TGTGCCAGCAGCTCGTACTACGACAATGAGCAGTTCTTC.

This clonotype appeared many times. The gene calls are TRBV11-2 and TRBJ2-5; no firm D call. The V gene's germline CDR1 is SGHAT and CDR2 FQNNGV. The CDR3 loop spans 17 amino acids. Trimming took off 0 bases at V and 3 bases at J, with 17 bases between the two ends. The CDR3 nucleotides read TGTGCCAGCAGCTTAGAGGTGGCAGTACCGGTGAAAGAGACCCAGTACTTC. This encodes CASSLEVAVPVKETQYF.

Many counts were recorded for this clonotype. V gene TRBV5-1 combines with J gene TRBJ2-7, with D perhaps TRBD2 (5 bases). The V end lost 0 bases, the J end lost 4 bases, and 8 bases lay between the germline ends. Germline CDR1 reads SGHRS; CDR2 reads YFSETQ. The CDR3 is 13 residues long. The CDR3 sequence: CASSLGSGYEQYF. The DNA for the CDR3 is TGCGCCAGCAGCTTGGGTTCGGGGTACGAGCAGTACTTC.

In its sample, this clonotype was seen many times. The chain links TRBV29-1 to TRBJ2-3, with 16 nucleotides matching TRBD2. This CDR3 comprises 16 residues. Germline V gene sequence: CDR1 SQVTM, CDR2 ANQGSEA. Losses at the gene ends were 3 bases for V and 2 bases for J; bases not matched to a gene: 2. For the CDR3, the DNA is TGCAGCGTTGAGGGGACTAGCGGGGGGGCCACAGATACGCAGTATTTT. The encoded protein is CSVEGTSGGATDTQYF.

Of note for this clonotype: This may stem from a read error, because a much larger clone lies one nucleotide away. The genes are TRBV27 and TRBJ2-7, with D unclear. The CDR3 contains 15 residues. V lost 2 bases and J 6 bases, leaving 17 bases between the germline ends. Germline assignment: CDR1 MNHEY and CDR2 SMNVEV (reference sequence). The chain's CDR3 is CASSLGQTPTCEQYF. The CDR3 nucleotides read TGTGCCAGCAGTTTAGGTCAGACGCCCACCTGCGAGCAGTACTTC.

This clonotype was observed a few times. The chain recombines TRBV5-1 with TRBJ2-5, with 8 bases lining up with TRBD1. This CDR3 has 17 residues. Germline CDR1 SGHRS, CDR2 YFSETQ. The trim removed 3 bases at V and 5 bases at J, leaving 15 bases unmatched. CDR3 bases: TGCGCCAGCAGCTGGGAAGGACAGGGTTTGGTGAGGGAGACCCAGTACTTC. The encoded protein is CASSWEGQGLVRETQYF.

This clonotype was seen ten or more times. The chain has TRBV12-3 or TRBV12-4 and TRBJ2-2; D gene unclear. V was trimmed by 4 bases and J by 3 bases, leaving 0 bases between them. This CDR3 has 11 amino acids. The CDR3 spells CASSYTGELFF. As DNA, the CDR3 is TGTGCCAGCAGTTACACCGGGGAGCTGTTTTTT.

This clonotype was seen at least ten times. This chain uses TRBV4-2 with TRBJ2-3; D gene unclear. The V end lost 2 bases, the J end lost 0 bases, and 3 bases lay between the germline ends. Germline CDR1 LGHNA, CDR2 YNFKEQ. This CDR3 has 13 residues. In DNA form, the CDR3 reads TGTGCCAGCAGCCAACCAAGCACAGATACGCAGTATTTT. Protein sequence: CASSQPSTDTQYF.